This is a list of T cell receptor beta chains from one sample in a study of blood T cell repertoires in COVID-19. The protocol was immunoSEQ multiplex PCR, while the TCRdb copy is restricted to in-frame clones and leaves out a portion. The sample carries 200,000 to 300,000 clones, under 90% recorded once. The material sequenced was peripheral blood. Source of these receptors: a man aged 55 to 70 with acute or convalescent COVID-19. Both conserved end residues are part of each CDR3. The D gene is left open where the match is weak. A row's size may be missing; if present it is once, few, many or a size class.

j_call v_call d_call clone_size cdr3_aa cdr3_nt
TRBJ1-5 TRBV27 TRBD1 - CASSSGQGKGGYRNQPQHF TGTGCCAGCAGTTCGGGACAGGGGAAGGGTGGGTACCGCAATCAGCCCCAGCATTTT
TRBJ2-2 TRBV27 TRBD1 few CASSPQGFTGELFF TGTGCCAGCAGTCCACAGGGGTTCACCGGGGAGCTGTTTTTT
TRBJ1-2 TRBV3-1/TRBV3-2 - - CASSQAYGYTF TGTGCCAGCAGCCAAGCATATGGCTACACCTTC
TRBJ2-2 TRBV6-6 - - CATLGRGGSSTGELFF TGTGCCACCTTAGGAAGAGGGGGTTCAAGCACCGGGGAGCTGTTTTTT
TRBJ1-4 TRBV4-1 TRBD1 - CASSRTGGTNEKLFF TGCGCCAGCAGCCGAACAGGGGGGACTAATGAAAAACTGTTTTTT
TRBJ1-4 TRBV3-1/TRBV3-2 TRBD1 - CASSQGPRQGASEKLFF TGTGCCAGCAGCCAAGGGCCCCGCCAGGGGGCAAGTGAAAAACTGTTTTTT
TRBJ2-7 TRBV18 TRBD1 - CASSPGDRGYEQYF TGTGCCAGCTCACCCGGGGACAGAGGCTACGAGCAGTACTTC
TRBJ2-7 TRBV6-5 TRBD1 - CASSYTGENYEQYF TGTGCCAGCAGTTACACAGGGGAGAATTACGAGCAGTACTTC
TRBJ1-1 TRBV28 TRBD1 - CASSPGDRLNTEAFF TGTGCCAGCAGTCCGGGGGACAGACTGAACACTGAAGCTTTCTTT
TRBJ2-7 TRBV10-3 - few CAISENPRVGEQYF TGTGCCATCAGTGAGAACCCCAGGGTTGGCGAGCAGTACTTC
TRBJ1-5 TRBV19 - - CAATPRYSNQPQHF TGTGCCGCCACCCCCCGGTATAGCAATCAGCCCCAGCATTTT
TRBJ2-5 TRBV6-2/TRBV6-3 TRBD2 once CASSPGLAGGALQETQYF TGTGCCAGCAGCCCCGGACTAGCGGGAGGGGCCCTCCAAGAGACCCAGTACTTC
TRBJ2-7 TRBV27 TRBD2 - CASSPQREGSYEQYF TGTGCCAGCAGTCCCCAGCGGGAGGGGTCCTACGAGCAGTACTTC
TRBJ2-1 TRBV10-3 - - CAINLGRGELDEQFF TGTGCCATCAACCTCGGCAGGGGCGAGTTGGATGAGCAGTTCTTC
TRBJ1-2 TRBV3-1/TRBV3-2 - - CASSQAGQGGRNGYTF TGTGCCAGCAGCCAAGCTGGCCAGGGAGGGAGGAATGGCTACACCTTC
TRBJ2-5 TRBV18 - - CASSPPGVQETQYF TGTGCCAGCTCACCACCAGGAGTACAAGAGACCCAGTACTTC
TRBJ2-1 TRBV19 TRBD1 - CASSIGTGSYNEQFF TGTGCCAGTAGTATCGGGACAGGGTCCTACAATGAGCAGTTCTTC
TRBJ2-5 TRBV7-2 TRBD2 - CASSLASGGVETQYF TGTGCCAGCAGCTTAGCGAGCGGGGGCGTTGAGACCCAGTACTTC
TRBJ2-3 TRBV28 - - CASSTGLGGVDTQYF TGTGCCAGCAGTACGGGACTCGGTGGGGTAGATACGCAGTATTTT
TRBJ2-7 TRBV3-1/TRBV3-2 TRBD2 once CASSQRGGGPYEQYF TGTGCCAGCAGCCAACGTGGGGGAGGGCCCTACGAGCAGTACTTC
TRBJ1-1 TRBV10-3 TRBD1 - CAIRTIPGQGNRGDTEAFF TGTGCCATCAGGACTATTCCGGGACAGGGGAACAGGGGGGACACTGAAGCTTTCTTT
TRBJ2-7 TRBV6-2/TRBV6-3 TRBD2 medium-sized CASSTIGTSDYEQYF TGTGCCAGCAGTACAATCGGGACTAGCGATTACGAGCAGTACTTC
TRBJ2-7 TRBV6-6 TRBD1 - CASSYSAGGMYEQYF TGTGCCAGCAGTTACTCTGCAGGGGGTATGTACGAGCAGTACTTC
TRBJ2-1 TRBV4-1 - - CASSQDMGPQFF TGCGCCAGCAGCCAAGATATGGGCCCGCAGTTCTTC
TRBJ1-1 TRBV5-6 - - CASSLREMNTEAFF TGTGCCAGCAGCTTGCGGGAGATGAACACTGAAGCTTTCTTT
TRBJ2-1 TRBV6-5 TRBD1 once CASRGDRGHNEQFF TGTGCCAGCAGGGGAGACAGGGGGCATAATGAGCAGTTCTTC
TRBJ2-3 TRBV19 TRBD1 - CASTTGGDRGRNTQYF TGTGCCAGTACCACCGGGGGGGACAGGGGAAGGAATACGCAGTATTTT
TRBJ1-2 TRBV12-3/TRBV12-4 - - CASSLRTPYGYTF TGTGCCAGCAGTTTACGGACACCTTATGGCTACACCTTC
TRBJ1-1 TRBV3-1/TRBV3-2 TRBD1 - CASSPRGGGTEAFF TGTGCCAGCAGCCCCCGAGGGGGCGGGACTGAAGCTTTCTTT
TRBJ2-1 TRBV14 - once CASSPLGGVEYNEQFF TGTGCCAGCAGCCCCCTAGGGGGAGTGGAGTACAATGAGCAGTTCTTC
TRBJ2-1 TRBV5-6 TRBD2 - CASSVYSGTSPYNEQFF TGTGCCAGCAGCGTTTATTCCGGGACTAGCCCCTACAATGAGCAGTTCTTC
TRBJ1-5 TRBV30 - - CAWSRDYSNQPQHF TGTGCCTGGAGTAGAGACTATAGCAATCAGCCCCAGCATTTT
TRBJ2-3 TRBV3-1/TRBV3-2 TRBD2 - CASSKLAGGQRSTDTQYF TGTGCCAGCAGCAAACTAGCGGGGGGCCAACGTAGCACAGATACGCAGTATTTT
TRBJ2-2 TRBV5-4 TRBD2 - CASSLAGANTGELFF TGTGCCAGCAGCCTAGCGGGAGCGAACACCGGGGAGCTGTTTTTT
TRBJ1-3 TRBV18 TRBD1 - CASSRGQGPGNTIYF TGTGCCAGCTCACGAGGACAGGGCCCTGGAAACACCATATATTTT
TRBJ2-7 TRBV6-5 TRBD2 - CASRPGLVNYEQYF TGTGCCAGCAGACCAGGACTAGTTAACTACGAGCAGTACTTC
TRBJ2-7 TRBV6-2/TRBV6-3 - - CASSYDPGKVYEQYF TGTGCCAGCAGTTACGATCCAGGGAAGGTCTACGAGCAGTACTTC
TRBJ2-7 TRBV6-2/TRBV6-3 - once CASSYGGLLTYEQYF TGTGCCAGCAGTTACGGGGGACTCCTAACCTACGAGCAGTACTTC
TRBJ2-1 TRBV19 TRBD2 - CASMREGTYNEQFF TGTGCCAGTATGCGGGAGGGAACCTACAATGAGCAGTTCTTC
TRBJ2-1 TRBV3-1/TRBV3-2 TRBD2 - CASSPGLAGGDEQFF TGTGCCAGCAGCCCCGGACTAGCGGGAGGCGATGAGCAGTTCTTC